A single sample gave rise to the 10 T cell receptor beta chains below, sequenced in a study of read filtering for tumor transcriptome and immune sequencing. From about 400 ng of RNA, a library with molecular barcoded alpha/delta and beta/gamma adaptors was made. MiXCR, applied by TCRdb to the reads, yields one record per CDR3 protein. The sample has 50,000 or so distinct CDR3 sequences, approximately 18% seen once. The sample was a population of CD138-negative cells sorted from bone marrow. Receptor source: a donor at least 40 years old with multiple myeloma.

This clonotype came up many times. The chain joins TRBV7-8 to TRBJ2-1; 10 nucleotides line up with TRBD2. The V segment lost 7 bases and the J segment 12 bases; nucleotides outside the gene matches: 9. This CDR3 comprises 13 residues. Germline CDR1 and CDR2: SGHVS and FQNEAQ. CDR3 residues: CASTLRAGGLQFF. DNA of the CDR3: TGTGCCAGCACCCTGAGAGCGGGAGGGCTGCAGTTCTTC.

This clonotype was counted at least ten times. The genes are TRBV7-9 and TRBJ1-1; perhaps TRBD1 as D (6 bases). This CDR3 is built from 17 residues. Trimming removed 1 base from V and 4 bases from J, with 19 bases in between. Looked up from germline, CDR1 is SEHNR and CDR2 is FQNEAQ (reference sequence). CDR3 in amino acids: CASSLDRGGAGFTEAFF. The CDR3 nucleotides are TGTGCCAGCAGCTTAGATCGGGGGGGCGCGGGGTTCACTGAAGCTTTCTTT.

In the case of this clonotype: One base away lies a much larger clone, so this may be a sequencing read error. The CDR3 sequence is CATKLAEKEETQYF. For the CDR3, the DNA is TGTGCCACCAAACTAGCGGAGAAAGAAGAGACCCAGTACTTC. The chain links TRBV2 to TRBJ2-5; 8 positions agree with TRBD2. After removal of 10 bases from V and 3 bases from J, the junction contained 10 bases not matched to a gene. Germline assignment: CDR1 SNHLY and CDR2 FYNNEI. The CDR3 loop spans 14 amino acids.

This clonotype was observed at least ten times. The V call is TRBV3-1, the J call TRBJ2-1; the match to TRBD1 covers 8 bases. The CDR3 spans 15 residues. V dropped 5 bases and J dropped 0; count of bases not matched to a gene: 3. Germline V CDR1 and CDR2: LGHDT, YNNKEL (reference sequence). CDR3 bases: TGTGCCAGCAGCAATACAGGGGGCTCCTACAATGAGCAGTTCTTC. Protein product: CASSNTGGSYNEQFF.

In this sample, this clonotype turned up many times. An end of the junction differs from the germline gene, which may be a read error. This chain links TRBV4-1 with TRBJ1-1; tentative D call: TRBD1 (5 bases). This CDR3 is built from 12 residues. CDR1 MGHRA and CDR2 YSYEKL come from the germline V gene. This CDR3 is CASSQDSGPDSF. CDR3 nucleotides: TGCGCCAGCAGCCAAGATTCGGGGCCCGATTCCTTT.

The sample holds many counts of this clonotype. This chain joins TRBV6-1 and TRBJ1-1; 7 nucleotides align to TRBD1. Germline lookup yields CDR1 MNHNS and CDR2 SASEGT. The CDR3 is made up of 15 amino acids. The junction had 1 base not matched to a gene; V was cut back by 0 bases and J by 0 bases. The CDR3 bases are TGTGCCAGCAGTGAAGCGACAGGGATGAACACTGAAGCTTTCTTT. It yields the protein CASSEATGMNTEAFF.

The gene calls are TRBV2 and TRBJ1-1; D unresolved. CDR3 length: 13 residues. The germline V gene encodes CDR1 SNHLY and CDR2 FYNNEI. V dropped 9 bases and J dropped 0 bases, with 11 bases sitting between them. CDR3 coding DNA: TGTGCCAGTTCGGTGGGGATGAACACTGAAGCTTTCTTT. This codes for CASSVGMNTEAFF.

This clonotype was seen ten or more times. The CDR3 reads CASSLTDHEAFF. DNA for the CDR3: TGTGCCAGCAGCTTGACAGATCATGAAGCTTTCTTT. The genes are TRBV11-2 and TRBJ1-1, with D possibly matching TRBD1 (5 bases). Germline CDR1 reads SGHAT; CDR2 reads FQNNGV. V was shortened by 3 bases and J by 7 bases, with 9 bases between the two germline ends. This CDR3 spans 12 amino acids. The complete variable domain, with remaining parts taken from reference TRBV11-2 and TRBJ1-1, reads EAGVAQSPRYKIIEKRQSVAFWCNPISGHATLYWYQQILGQGPKLLIQFQNNGVVDDSQLPKDRFSAERLKGVDSTLKIQPAKLEDSAVYLCASSLTDHEAFFGQGTRLTVV.

This clonotype has at least ten counts. V and J are TRBV6-2 or TRBV6-3 and TRBJ2-2; D possibly uses TRBD1 or TRBD2 (5 bases each). V lost 3 bases to trimming and J lost 11 bases, with 19 bases between them. CDR1 MNHEY and CDR2 SVGEGT come from the germline V gene. This CDR3 contains 15 residues. The CDR3 reads CASSYESGARVELFF. As DNA, the CDR3 is TGTGCCAGCAGTTATGAGTCCGGGGCCCGCGTAGAGCTGTTTTTT.

The table lists this clonotype with many counts. The V and J genes are TRBV7-2 and TRBJ2-7; either TRBD1 or TRBD2 may fit D (6 bases each). Germline V gives CDR1 SGHTA, CDR2 FQGNSA. V was cut by 0 bases and J by 5 bases, with 11 bases left in between. The CDR3 consists of 14 residues. DNA of the CDR3: TGTGCCAGCAGCTTAGCAATGGGGGGCCACGAGCAGTACTTC. Protein product: CASSLAMGGHEQYF.